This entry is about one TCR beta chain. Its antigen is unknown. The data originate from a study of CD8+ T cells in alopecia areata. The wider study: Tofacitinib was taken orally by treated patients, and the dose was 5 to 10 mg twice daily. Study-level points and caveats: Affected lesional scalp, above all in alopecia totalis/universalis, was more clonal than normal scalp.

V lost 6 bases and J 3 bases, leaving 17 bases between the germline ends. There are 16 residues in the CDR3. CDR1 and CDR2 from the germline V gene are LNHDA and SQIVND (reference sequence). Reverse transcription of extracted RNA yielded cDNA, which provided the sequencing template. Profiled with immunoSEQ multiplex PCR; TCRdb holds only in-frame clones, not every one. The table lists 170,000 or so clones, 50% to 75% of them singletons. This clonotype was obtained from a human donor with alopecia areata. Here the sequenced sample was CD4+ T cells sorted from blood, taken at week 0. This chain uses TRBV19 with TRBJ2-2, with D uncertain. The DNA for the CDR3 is TGTGCCAGTAGCGCCGACCCCAGCTCCTACACCGGGGAGCTGTTTTTT. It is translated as CASSADPSSYTGELFF.